One and the same sample provided the 5 T cell receptor beta chains below, sequenced in a study of CD8+ T cells in alopecia areata listed by TCRdb under 2018. The protocol used for the library was the immunoSEQ multiplex PCR assay. RNA was extracted from all samples and reverse transcribed into cDNA, which served as template for TCR sequencing. TCRdb stores this immuneACCESS table with in-frame sequences only. Part of the clones is absent; in the studies checked, under half of the shortfall reflects unresolved V genes, and no reason is known for the rest. Counted in this sample were tens of thousands of clones; over 95% of them appeared once. Roughly 26% of the sample comes from the top ten. This specimen's time point label, interpreted: baseline before oral tofacitinib. The sequencing here drew on CD8+ T cells sorted from blood, taken at week 0. Every receptor here comes from a human donor with alopecia areata.

This chain joins TRBV13 and TRBJ2-3; D unclear. V dropped 6 bases and J dropped 6 bases, with 10 bases sitting between them. This CDR3 is 12 amino acids long. Germline-derived CDR1 and CDR2 are PRHDT and FYEKMQ (reference sequence). CDR3 sequence: CASSYKADTQYF. The CDR3 coding sequence is TGTGCCAGCAGTTATAAGGCGGATACGCAGTATTTT. Full variable domain (missing parts from reference TRBV13 and TRBJ2-3): AAGVIQSPRHLIKEKRETATLKCYPIPRHDTVYWYQQGPGQDPQFLISFYEKMQSDKGSIPDRFSAQQFSDYHSELNMSSLELGDSALYFCASSYKADTQYFGPGTRLTVL.

The CDR3 reads CASSITTNYGYTF. The CDR3 DNA follows: TGTGCCAGTAGTATTACAACGAACTATGGCTACACCTTC. The rearrangement joins TRBV19 to TRBJ1-2, with D uncertain. CDR1 and CDR2 from the germline V gene are LNHDA and SQIVND (reference sequence). The CDR3 sequence is 13 residues long. Trimming removed 3 bases from V and 2 bases from J, with 7 bases in between. The entire variable domain, with the rest obtained from reference TRBV19 and TRBJ1-2, is as follows: DGGITQSPKYLFRKEGQNVTLSCEQNLNHDAMYWYRQDPGQGLRLIYYSQIVNDFQKGDIAEGYSVSREKKESFPLTVTSAQKNPTAFYLCASSITTNYGYTFGSGTRLTVV.

This chain uses TRBV18 with TRBJ2-2; perhaps D is TRBD1 or TRBD2 (5 bases each). Germline CDR1 reads KGHSH; CDR2 reads LQKENI. The CDR3 is made up of 12 amino acids. Trimming cost V 3 bases and J 10 bases, with 9 bases left between them. CDR3 protein: CASSPGREELFF. In nucleotides, the CDR3 is TGTGCCAGCTCACCGGGACGGGAGGAGCTGTTTTTT. The full variable domain, rest sourced from reference TRBV18 and TRBJ2-2, is NAGVMQNPRHLVRRRGQEARLRCSPMKGHSHVYWYRQLPEEGLKFMVYLQKENIIDESGMPKERFSAEFPKEGPSILRIQQVVRGDSAAYFCASSPGREELFFGEGSRLTVL.

The chain couples TRBV9 to TRBJ2-3; weak D call: TRBD2 (6 bases). CDR1 SGDLS and CDR2 YYNGEE come from the germline V gene. Trimming took 1 base from V and 2 from J, leaving 11 bases between them. The CDR3 runs 15 residues. Here the CDR3 reads CASSVSGGLTDTQYF. DNA for the CDR3: TGTGCCAGCAGCGTATCCGGGGGACTCACAGATACGCAGTATTTT.

In nucleotides, the CDR3 is TGTGCCAGCAGCTTAGATCGATGGGGGTCCGACCAAGAGACCCAGTACTTC. This translates into CASSLDRWGSDQETQYF. The chain employs TRBV11-2 and TRBJ2-5; D is tentatively TRBD1 or TRBD2 (5 bases each). V was clipped by 0 bases and J by 0 bases, with 14 bases between them. Germline values: CDR1 SGHAT, CDR2 FQNNGV. The CDR3 length is 17 residues.